These T cell receptor beta chains were read from a single sample in a study of blood T cell repertoires in COVID-19. Repertoires were generated with immunoSEQ multiplex PCR, while TCRdb's copy carries only in-frame clones and drops some. The table includes approximately 400,000 clones, approximately 90% detected once. The specimen was PBMCs or T cells enriched from blood (not recorded which). These receptor sequences come from a woman in her late teens or twenties who had recovered from COVID-19. CDR3s include the opening cysteine and the closing phenylalanine or tryptophan. The D gene is left open where the match is weak. Rows may omit the clone size; those that give it use once, few, many or a size class.

V	J	size	D	CDR3	DNA
TRBV4-1	TRBJ2-3	once	TRBD2	CASSQEGGLAGGTDTQYF	TGCGCCAGCAGCCAAGAGGGGGGACTAGCGGGTGGGACAGATACGCAGTATTTT
TRBV5-1	TRBJ2-7	once	.	CASSLLQGLYEQYF	TGCGCCAGCAGCTTGTTACAGGGTCTCTACGAGCAGTACTTC
TRBV12-5	TRBJ1-5	.	TRBD1	CASGTSRQGRNQPQHF	TGTGCTAGTGGGACCTCCAGACAGGGGCGTAATCAGCCCCAGCATTTT
TRBV6-1	TRBJ1-5	.	.	CASSDQGGQPQHF	TGTGCCAGCAGTGATCAGGGTGGGCAGCCCCAGCATTTT
TRBV28	TRBJ2-5	once	.	CASSPPERWETQYF	TGTGCCAGCAGTCCCCCCGAGAGGTGGGAGACCCAGTACTTC
TRBV7-9	TRBJ1-3	few	.	CASRSKDSFYSGNTIYF	TGTGCCAGCAGATCCAAGGACTCTTTCTACTCTGGAAACACCATATATTTT
TRBV5-1	TRBJ2-5	once	.	CASSPVGSTGETQYF	TGCGCCAGCAGCCCGGTCGGTTCGACGGGGGAGACCCAGTACTTC
TRBV19	TRBJ1-2	once	TRBD1	CASNPGTEVYGYTF	TGTGCCAGTAACCCCGGGACAGAAGTTTATGGCTACACCTTC
TRBV6-4	TRBJ1-6	many	.	CASSAGADNSPLHF	TGTGCCAGCAGTGCTGGGGCGGATAATTCACCCCTCCACTTT
TRBV5-4	TRBJ1-2	once	.	CASSLGARDYGYTF	TGTGCCAGCAGCTTGGGGGCCAGGGACTATGGCTACACCTTC
TRBV2	TRBJ2-3	.	.	CASSVFRGTDTQYF	TGTGCCAGCAGTGTATTCAGGGGCACAGATACGCAGTATTTT
TRBV7-2	TRBJ2-1	once	.	CASSLATGEINEQFF	TGTGCCAGCAGCTTAGCAACGGGAGAAATCAATGAGCAGTTCTTC
TRBV5-4	TRBJ1-2	.	.	CASSSPGHGNYGYTF	TGTGCCAGCAGCTCTCCGGGACACGGGAACTATGGCTACACCTTC
TRBV19	TRBJ1-4	.	.	CASSPTATNEKLFF	TGTGCCAGTAGCCCGACAGCAACTAATGAAAAACTGTTTTTT
TRBV4-1	TRBJ1-1	.	.	CASSSKGEAFF	TGCGCCAGCAGCTCCAAGGGGGAGGCTTTCTTT
TRBV9	TRBJ1-2	.	.	CASSSSDRYPFNYGYTF	TGTGCCAGCAGCTCATCCGACAGGTACCCATTTAACTATGGCTACACCTTC
TRBV7-8	TRBJ1-6	.	TRBD1	CASSYGQGSPLHF	TGTGCCAGCAGTTACGGACAGGGTTCACCCCTCCACTTT
TRBV28	TRBJ1-2	.	.	CASSPPTGGYTF	TGTGCCAGCAGTCCACCGACAGGTGGCTACACCTTC
TRBV7-8	TRBJ2-5	.	TRBD1	CASSLRTGGIQETQYF	TGTGCCAGCAGCTTACGGACAGGGGGAATCCAAGAGACCCAGTACTTC
TRBV5-4	TRBJ2-7	.	TRBD2	CASSLVSGGPLPSF	TGTGCCAGCAGCTTGGTGAGCGGGGGTCCACTCCCTTCCTTC
TRBV10-1	TRBJ1-5	.	TRBD1	CASGYRDRYFLGGNNQPQHF	TGCGCCAGCGGCTACCGGGACAGATACTTTCTAGGTGGAAACAATCAGCCCCAGCATTTT
TRBV5-1	TRBJ2-2	.	.	CASSSTGTNTGELFF	TGCGCCAGCAGCTCGACAGGTACGAACACCGGGGAGCTGTTTTTT
TRBV29-1	TRBJ1-1	.	.	CSVGPGAFF	TGCAGCGTTGGACCCGGGGCTTTCTTT
TRBV7-6	TRBJ1-3	.	.	CASSLEGHLRGNTIYF	TGTGCCAGCAGCTTAGAGGGACACCTACGGGGAAACACCATATATTTT
TRBV19	TRBJ2-1	.	.	CASSPLDLSSYNEQFF	TGTGCCAGTAGTCCCCTGGACTTGAGCTCCTACAATGAGCAGTTCTTC
TRBV9	TRBJ1-1	.	.	CASSALGGGLYTEAFF	TGTGCCAGCAGCGCCCTCGGGGGGGGTTTGTACACTGAAGCTTTCTTT
TRBV19	TRBJ1-2	once	.	CASQTGNYGYTF	TGTGCCAGTCAGACGGGGAACTATGGCTACACCTTC
TRBV30	TRBJ2-1	.	TRBD1	CASLTGTGDNEQFF	TGTGCCTCGTTAACCGGGACAGGGGACAATGAGCAGTTCTTC
TRBV7-9	TRBJ2-7	.	.	CASSPVTGYEQYF	TGTGCCAGCAGCCCGGTTACGGGCTACGAGCAGTACTTC
TRBV29-1	TRBJ2-3	.	TRBD2	CSGGLAGPDTQYF	TGCAGCGGGGGACTAGCGGGCCCAGATACGCAGTATTTT
TRBV6-5	TRBJ1-3	.	.	CASSPTDSGNTIYF	TGTGCCAGCAGTCCGACAGACTCTGGAAACACCATATATTTT
TRBV30	TRBJ1-5	.	.	CAWSDREKPQHF	TGTGCCTGGAGTGACCGGGAGAAGCCCCAGCATTTT
TRBV18	TRBJ2-7	.	.	CASSSRSGYEQYF	TGTGCCAGCTCCTCCCGATCAGGCTACGAGCAGTACTTC
TRBV12-5	TRBJ2-2	once	.	CASGLVLDGTFNTGELFF	TGTGCTAGTGGTTTGGTCCTTGATGGGACATTCAACACCGGGGAGCTGTTTTTT
TRBV28	TRBJ1-6	.	TRBD1	CASSIRTGLIGHSPLHF	TGTGCCAGCAGTATCCGGACAGGGCTAATCGGTCATTCACCCCTCCACTTT
TRBV3-1/TRBV3-2	TRBJ1-2	once	TRBD1	CASTKTGTGYLNRYGYTF	TGTGCCAGCACCAAAACCGGGACAGGATATCTTAATCGATATGGCTACACCTTC
TRBV28	TRBJ2-3	once	TRBD1	CASPLIRDRGRRCFTDTQYF	TGTGCCAGTCCGCTTATACGGGACAGGGGACGACGGTGTTTCACAGATACGCAGTATTTT
TRBV9	TRBJ1-2	.	.	CASSEEDSNYGYTF	TGTGCCAGCAGCGAGGAGGACAGTAACTATGGCTACACCTTC
TRBV7-2	TRBJ1-6	.	TRBD1	CASSPTGDGLTPLHF	TGTGCCAGCAGCCCGACAGGGGACGGCTTGACACCCCTCCACTTT
TRBV5-6	TRBJ1-2	.	.	CASSLELRVTGYTF	TGTGCCAGCAGCTTGGAGCTCAGGGTCACTGGCTACACCTTC
TRBV3-1/TRBV3-2	TRBJ1-2	.	TRBD1	CASSQGQGTGMLYYGYTF	TGTGCCAGCAGCCAAGGACAGGGGACAGGGATGTTGTACTATGGCTACACCTTC
TRBV7-8	TRBJ2-7	.	TRBD1	CASSLADRGTGGNNYEQYF	TGTGCCAGCAGCTTAGCAGACCGGGGTACAGGGGGAAATAACTACGAGCAGTACTTC
TRBV27	TRBJ2-7	.	TRBD1	CASSSGTGLYEQYF	TGTGCCAGCAGTTCCGGGACAGGTCTCTACGAGCAGTACTTC
TRBV10-3	TRBJ1-5	few	.	CAISQGPSDQPQHF	TGTGCCATCAGTCAGGGGCCTTCCGATCAGCCCCAGCATTTT
TRBV19	TRBJ2-7	.	.	CASSIPGYEQYF	TGTGCCAGTAGTATACCCGGCTACGAGCAGTACTTC
TRBV10-3	TRBJ2-4	.	TRBD1	CAISQPQGSGNIQYF	TGTGCCATCAGTCAGCCACAGGGGTCAGGGAACATTCAGTACTTC
TRBV10-3	TRBJ1-6	.	.	CAISSQGQGFYF	TGTGCCATCAGTAGTCAGGGACAAGGTTTCTACTTT
TRBV7-3	TRBJ1-2	.	.	CASSLYPTEGYTF	TGTGCCAGCAGCTTATATCCTACAGAGGGCTACACCTTC
TRBV19	TRBJ1-5	.	.	CASSIEGGRGNQPQHF	TGTGCCAGTAGTATAGAGGGCGGCAGGGGCAATCAGCCCCAGCATTTT
TRBV3-1/TRBV3-2	TRBJ1-5	.	.	CASSQSGYSNQPQHF	TGTGCCAGCAGCCAGTCAGGATATAGCAATCAGCCCCAGCATTTT
TRBV6-5	TRBJ1-5	few	.	CASSYSGDQPQHF	TGTGCCAGCAGTTACTCAGGGGATCAGCCCCAGCATTTT
TRBV15	TRBJ1-2	.	TRBD1	CATSRDLTGTGGAYGYTF	TGTGCCACCAGCAGAGATCTTACCGGGACAGGGGGAGCCTATGGCTACACCTTC
TRBV7-9	TRBJ2-7	.	.	CASSPTGGLEQYF	TGTGCCAGCAGCCCCACAGGCGGCCTCGAGCAGTACTTC
TRBV10-3	TRBJ2-5	.	.	CAISGGGETQYF	TGTGCCATCAGTGGTGGAGGAGAGACCCAGTACTTC